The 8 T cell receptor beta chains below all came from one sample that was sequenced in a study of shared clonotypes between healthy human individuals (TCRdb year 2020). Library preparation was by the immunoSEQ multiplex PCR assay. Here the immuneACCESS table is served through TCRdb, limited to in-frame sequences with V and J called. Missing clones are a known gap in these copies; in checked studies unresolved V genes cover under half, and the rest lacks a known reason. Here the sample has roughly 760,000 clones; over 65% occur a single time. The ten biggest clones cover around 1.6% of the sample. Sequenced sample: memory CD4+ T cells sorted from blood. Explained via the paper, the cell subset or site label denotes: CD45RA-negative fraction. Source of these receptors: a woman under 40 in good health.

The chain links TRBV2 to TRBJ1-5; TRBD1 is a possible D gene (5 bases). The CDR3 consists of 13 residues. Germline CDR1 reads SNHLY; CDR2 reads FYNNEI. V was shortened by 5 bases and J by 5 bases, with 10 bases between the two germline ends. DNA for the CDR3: TGTGCCAGCAGTAACCAGGGAGATCAGCCCCAGCATTTT. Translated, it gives CASSNQGDQPQHF. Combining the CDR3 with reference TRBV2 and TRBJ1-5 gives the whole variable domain EPEVTQTPSHQVTQMGQEVILRCVPISNHLYFYWYRQILGQKVEFLVSFYNNEISEKSEIFDDQFSVERPDGSNFTLKIRSTKLEDSAMYFCASSNQGDQPQHFGDGTRLSIL.

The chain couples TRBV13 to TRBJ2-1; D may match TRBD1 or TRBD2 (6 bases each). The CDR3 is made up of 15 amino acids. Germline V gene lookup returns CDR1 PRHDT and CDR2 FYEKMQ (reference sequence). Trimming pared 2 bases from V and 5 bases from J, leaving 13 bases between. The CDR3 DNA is TGTGCCAGCAGCTTACCGGGGGCGAGCCACAATGAGCAGTTCTTC. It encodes CASSLPGASHNEQFF.

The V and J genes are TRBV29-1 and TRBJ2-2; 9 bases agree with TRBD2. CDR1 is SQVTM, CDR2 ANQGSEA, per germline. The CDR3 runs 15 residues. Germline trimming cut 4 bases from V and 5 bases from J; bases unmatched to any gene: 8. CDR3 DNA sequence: TGCAGCGTTGGCCCCCGGCTAGCGGGGACCGGGGAGCTGTTTTTT. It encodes CSVGPRLAGTGELFF.

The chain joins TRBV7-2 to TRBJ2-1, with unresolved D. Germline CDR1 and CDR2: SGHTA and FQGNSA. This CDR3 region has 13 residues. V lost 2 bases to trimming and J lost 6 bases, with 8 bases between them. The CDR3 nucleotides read TGTGCCAGCAGCTTAAGGTCGTCCAATGAGCAGTTCTTC. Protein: CASSLRSSNEQFF.

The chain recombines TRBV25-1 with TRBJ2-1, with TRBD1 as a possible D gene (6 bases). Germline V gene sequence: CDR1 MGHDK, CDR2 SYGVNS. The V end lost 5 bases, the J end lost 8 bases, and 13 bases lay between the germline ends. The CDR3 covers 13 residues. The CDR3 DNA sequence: TGTGCCAGCAGTCCTACCAGGGGTGATGAGCAGTTCTTC. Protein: CASSPTRGDEQFF. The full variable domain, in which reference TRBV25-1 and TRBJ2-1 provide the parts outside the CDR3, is EADIYQTPRYLVIGTGKKITLECSQTMGHDKMYWYQQDPGMELHLIHYSYGVNSTEKGDLSSESTVSRIRTEHFPLTLESARPSHTSQYLCASSPTRGDEQFFGPGTRLTVL.

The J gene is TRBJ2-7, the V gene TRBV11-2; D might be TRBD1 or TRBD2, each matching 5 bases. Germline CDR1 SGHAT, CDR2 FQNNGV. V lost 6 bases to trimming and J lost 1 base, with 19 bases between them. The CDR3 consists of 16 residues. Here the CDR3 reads CASRGRRVNDSYEQYF. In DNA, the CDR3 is TGTGCCAGCAGGGGACGGCGGGTCAACGATTCCTACGAGCAGTACTTC.

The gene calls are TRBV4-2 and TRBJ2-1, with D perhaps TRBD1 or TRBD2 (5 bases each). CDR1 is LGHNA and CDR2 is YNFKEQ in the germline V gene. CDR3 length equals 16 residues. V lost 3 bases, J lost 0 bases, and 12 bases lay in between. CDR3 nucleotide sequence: TGTGCCAGCAGCCATCTGGGGGAGAGCTCCTACAATGAGCAGTTCTTC. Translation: CASSHLGESSYNEQFF.

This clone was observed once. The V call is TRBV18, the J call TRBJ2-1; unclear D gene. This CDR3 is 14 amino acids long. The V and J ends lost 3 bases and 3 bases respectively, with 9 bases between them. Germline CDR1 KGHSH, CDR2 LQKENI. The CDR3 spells CASSPPTVYNEQFF. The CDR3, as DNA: TGTGCCAGCTCACCCCCGACTGTCTACAATGAGCAGTTCTTC.